The source of this TCR beta chain is a study of T cell responses to AZD1222 COVID-19 vaccine. Study-level background: The study pooled second doses at about 4 or about 12 weeks.

V lost 6 bases to trimming and J lost 2 bases, with 19 bases between them. The CDR3 length is 16 residues. Per germline, CDR1 ENHRY and CDR2 SYGVKD. Remarks on this clone: Its target is not known.

The data were produced by immunoSEQ multiplex PCR, yet TCRdb's version contains in-frame clones alone and is incomplete. The data hold around 200,000 clones, with about 91% observed a single time. Notes on the study in general: Donor demographics were predominantly white British with a female majority; clonal diversity may be underestimated.

The sequence was obtained from an adult in good health. Sequences were derived from peripheral blood, sampled on day 0 of AZD1222 vaccination. The chain carries TRBV10-3 and TRBJ1-2; possibly TRBD1 for D (6 bases). CDR3 DNA: TGTGCCATCAGAGGGGGGGCTCAGGGAAGGAACTATGGCTACACCTTC. Encoded protein: CAIRGGAQGRNYGYTF.